This TCR beta chain came from a study of T cell repertoires in cytomegalovirus infection. TCRdb re-called the reads with MiXCR, one entry per CDR3 protein. The sample has 300,000 to 400,000 distinct CDR3 sequences, roughly 25% seen once. With regard to this clonotype: Its antigen remains unknown.

The CDR3 runs to 16 residues. Deletions cut 2 bases from V and 5 bases from J, with 17 bases between. Per the germline V gene, CDR1 is SGHRS and CDR2 is YFSETQ. Notes on the study in general: CMV-specific TCR beta clonotypes restricted by HLA-C were the ones dominating the ex vivo response. Public TCR beta family frequency separated CMV-and-HLA carriers, including in an independent cohort.

The V call is TRBV5-1, the J call TRBJ2-1; weak D call: TRBD2 (7 bases). The receptor was derived from a human donor in good health (CMV status not recorded). Some clones in this sample may be carry-over from other donors' samples. This material consisted of cultured PBMCs, taken from culture after CMV antigen stimulation. This CDR3 reads CASSLPEGGTHNEQFF. The DNA for the CDR3 is TGCGCCAGCAGCTTACCTGAGGGGGGGACCCACAATGAGCAGTTCTTC.